Following are 25 T cell receptor beta chains from one sample sequenced in a study of blood T cell repertoires in COVID-19. The repertoire was sequenced with immunoSEQ multiplex PCR; TCRdb's copy has only in-frame clones and lacks some. The sample lists about 250,000 clones; around nine tenths were seen once. The specimen was peripheral blood. The source is a man between 18 and 29 years old with active or convalescent COVID-19.

This sequence joins TRBV28 and TRBJ1-2; D perhaps matches TRBD1 (6 bases). Trimming stripped 3 bases from V and 8 bases from J, with 16 bases between. CDR1 is MDHEN and CDR2 is SYDVKM in the germline V gene. The CDR3 contains 14 residues. The CDR3 is CASSLTGPPWGYTF. DNA of the CDR3: TGTGCCAGCAGTTTGACAGGACCCCCTTGGGGCTACACCTTC.

A single count supports this clone. This chain links TRBV27 with TRBJ1-5; maybe TRBD1 (6 bases). The CDR3 covers 17 residues. Germline CDR1 reads MNHEY; CDR2 reads SMNVEV (reference sequence). V was trimmed by 6 bases and J by 0 bases, leaving 18 bases between them. The CDR3 DNA reads as TGTGCCAGCAGAGACTCGCAGGGGCACTATAGCAATCAGCCCCAGCATTTT. Protein product: CASRDSQGHYSNQPQHF.

The rearrangement joins TRBV5-1 to TRBJ2-3; TRBD2 agrees at 7 bases. J was trimmed by 0 bases and V by 0 bases; bases with no gene match: 7. CDR3 length: 17 amino acids. The V gene's germline CDR1 is SGHRS and CDR2 YFSETQ. The chain's CDR3 is CASSLGVSGASTDTQYF. DNA for the CDR3: TGCGCCAGCAGCTTGGGTGTCAGCGGGGCGAGCACAGATACGCAGTATTTT.

The rearrangement uses TRBV6-4 and TRBJ2-3; 7 nucleotides agree with TRBD1. The germline CDR1 and CDR2 sequences are MRHNA and SNTAGT. V lost 0 bases, J lost 0 bases, and 0 bases stayed unmatched. CDR3 length: 15 residues. The CDR3 is CASSDSTGSTDTQYF. The CDR3 bases are TGTGCCAGCAGTGACTCGACAGGGAGCACAGATACGCAGTATTTT.

The chain carries TRBV6-5 and TRBJ2-4; D may be TRBD2 (6 bases). Germline V gene data show CDR1 as MNHEY and CDR2 as SVGAGI. The CDR3 covers 14 residues. The germline V and J ends were trimmed by 11 bases and 6 bases, with 20 bases remaining between them. This CDR3 reads CAAHEAGRTNIQYF. For the CDR3, the DNA is TGTGCCGCCCACGAGGCAGGGAGGACAAACATTCAGTACTTC.

This sequence joins TRBV18 and TRBJ1-2, with 7 bases fitting TRBD1. CDR3 size: 15 residues. The ends lost 3 bases at V and 1 base at J; junction bases unmatched: 5. Germline lookup yields CDR1 KGHSH and CDR2 LQKENI. The CDR3 region has the DNA TGTGCCAGCTCACCTCCGGACAGGATTAACTATGGCTACACCTTC. It yields the protein CASSPPDRINYGYTF.

A few counts support this clone. V usage is TRBV20-1 and J usage is TRBJ1-6; D may be TRBD1 (5 bases). Germline CDR1 reads DFQATT; CDR2 reads SNEGSKA (reference sequence). Trimming left V 3 bases short and J 9 bases short, with 18 bases between. The CDR3 has 15 residues. This chain's CDR3 is CSASSPPRGTSPLHF. CDR3 nucleotide sequence: TGCAGTGCTAGTAGTCCTCCCCGGGGGACTTCACCCCTCCACTTT.

The chain joins TRBV30 to TRBJ1-1, with D perhaps matching TRBD1 (5 bases). CDR1 GTSNPN and CDR2 SVGIG come from the germline V gene (reference sequence). V lost 2 bases and J lost 8, with 9 bases in between. The CDR3 has 11 residues. DNA of the CDR3: TGTGCCTGGAGTCCGAACAGGGAAGCTTTCTTT. This gives the protein CAWSPNREAFF.

V gene TRBV2 combines with J gene TRBJ2-1, with D maybe TRBD1 (5 bases). Germline V lookup: CDR1 SNHLY, CDR2 FYNNEI. V gave up 3 bases and J gave up 7 bases, with 16 bases separating them. CDR3 size: 15 residues. CDR3 loop: CASSDDQGFLNEQFF. As DNA, the CDR3 is TGTGCCAGCAGTGACGATCAGGGATTTCTAAATGAGCAGTTCTTC.

There are a few counts of this clone. The DNA of the CDR3 is TGTGCCAGCAGCGTTATAGCGGCTAGCACTGAAGCTTTCTTT. Its translation: CASSVIAASTEAFF. The chain employs TRBV9 and TRBJ1-1; D not resolved. The CDR3 covers 14 residues. Trimming cost V 2 bases and J 4 bases, with 12 bases left between them. Looked up from germline, CDR1 is SGDLS and CDR2 is YYNGEE.

The chain has TRBV7-9 and TRBJ1-1, with TRBD1 identical over 8 bases. Germline V CDR1 and CDR2: SEHNR, FQNEAQ (reference sequence). V was clipped by 5 bases and J by 0 bases; unmatched bases: 11. The CDR3 contains 17 residues. Written as DNA, the CDR3 is TGTGCCAGCAGCAAAACAGGGGGAGCGGAACTGAACACTGAAGCTTTCTTT. The encoded protein is CASSKTGGAELNTEAFF.

This clone came up a few times. The genes are TRBV4-2 and TRBJ2-1; D perhaps matches TRBD1 (5 bases). Germline V gene data show CDR1 as LGHNA and CDR2 as YNFKEQ. This CDR3 is 15 amino acids long. Trimming cost V 7 bases and J 4 bases, with 17 bases left between them. The CDR3 nucleotides are TGTGCCAGCACCAATCCCACAGGTTTGTACAATGAGCAGTTCTTC. Its protein is CASTNPTGLYNEQFF.

This clone was recorded only once. V gene TRBV11-1 combines with J gene TRBJ2-7, with D maybe TRBD2 (5 bases). The CDR3 covers 14 residues. CDR1 and CDR2 (germline): SGHAT, FQDESV (reference sequence). Trimming removed 5 bases at V and 3 bases at J, with 14 bases between. CDR3 protein: CASSPRVDFYEQYF. CDR3 coding DNA: TGTGCCAGCAGCCCTCGGGTGGACTTCTACGAGCAGTACTTC.

The sample holds a few counts of this clone. The chain's CDR3 is CASSQEIGFSSYEQYF. CDR3 sequence (DNA): TGCGCCAGCAGCCAAGAGATCGGGTTTAGCTCCTACGAGCAGTACTTC. V and J are TRBV4-1 and TRBJ2-7; D gene uncertain. Deletions cut 0 bases from V and 0 bases from J, with 12 bases between. Germline CDR1 and CDR2: MGHRA and YSYEKL. The CDR3 extends over 16 amino acids.

The V gene is TRBV28, the J gene TRBJ1-6; tentative D call: TRBD1 (6 bases). The CDR3 sequence is 14 residues long. Germline lookup yields CDR1 MDHEN and CDR2 SYDVKM. Trimming shortened V by 6 bases and J by 7 bases, and 13 bases separated the two germline ends. The CDR3 sequence is CASRTGQRNSPLHF. The CDR3 bases are TGTGCCAGCAGGACCGGACAGAGGAATTCACCCCTCCACTTT.

The chain combines TRBV5-4 with TRBJ2-5; 9 bases are a match to TRBD2. Losses at the gene ends were 2 bases for V and 5 bases for J; bases not matched to a gene: 7. The germline CDR1 and CDR2 sequences are SGHNT and YYREEE (reference sequence). The CDR3 is made up of 15 amino acids. The CDR3 coding sequence is TGTGCCAGCAGCTTCCAGCGTGCGGGAGGGGAGACCCAGTACTTC. Translated, it gives CASSFQRAGGETQYF.

This chain connects TRBV28 to TRBJ2-1; tentative D call: TRBD1 (5 bases). CDR3 length equals 15 residues. CDR1 is MDHEN and CDR2 is SYDVKM in the germline V gene. V was clipped by 7 bases and J by 6 bases, with 19 bases between them. The DNA for the CDR3 is TGTGCCAGCACCGCTGGGGTAAGGGGCTTCAATGAGCAGTTCTTC. Protein sequence: CASTAGVRGFNEQFF.

This clone was detected only once. V is TRBV29-1 and J is TRBJ1-1, with a weak D call TRBD1 (5 bases). Germline CDR1 is SQVTM and CDR2 is ANQGSEA. Trimming left V 0 bases short and J 4 bases short, with 21 bases between. CDR3 size: 17 residues. The CDR3 loop reads CSVEDMEKAGRSTEAFF. The CDR3 DNA is TGCAGCGTTGAAGATATGGAGAAGGCAGGGCGGAGCACTGAAGCTTTCTTT.

This chain uses TRBV5-8 with TRBJ1-1; D remains unclear. The CDR3 totals 13 residues. The V and J ends lost 0 bases and 5 bases respectively, with 8 bases between them. The germline CDR1 and CDR2 sequences are SGHTS and YDEGEE. This CDR3 reads CASSLVRETEAFF. For the CDR3, the DNA is TGTGCCAGCAGCTTGGTGCGGGAGACTGAAGCTTTCTTT.

The V gene is TRBV4-2, the J gene TRBJ1-2, with TRBD1 identical over 9 bases. V dropped 1 base and J dropped 5; count of bases not matched to a gene: 8. The CDR3 is 16 amino acids. Germline-derived CDR1 and CDR2 are LGHNA and YNFKEQ. For the CDR3, the DNA is TGTGCCAGCAGCCAAGCCGAGGGACAGGGAAGTTATGGCTACACCTTC. This gives the protein CASSQAEGQGSYGYTF.

This rearrangement joins TRBV5-4 to TRBJ1-2; no clear D. V dropped 1 base and J dropped 5 bases, with 6 bases sitting between them. The CDR3 is 12 amino acids. The germline V gene has CDR1 SGHNT and CDR2 YYREEE (reference sequence). The CDR3 region is CASSLTDYGYTF. The CDR3, as DNA: TGTGCCAGCAGCTTGACAGATTATGGCTACACCTTC.

V is TRBV3-1 (or the pseudogene TRBV3-2) and J is TRBJ1-2; D call uncertain. Trimming took 4 bases from V and 0 from J, leaving 12 bases between them. The length of the CDR3 is 15 residues. Germline assignment: CDR1 LGHDT and CDR2 YNNKEL (reference sequence). CDR3 nucleotides: TGTGCCAGCAGCCCCGACTCCCGAGCTAACTATGGCTACACCTTC. Protein sequence: CASSPDSRANYGYTF.

This clone is a singleton in its sample. The genes are TRBV6-5 and TRBJ2-3, with unresolved D. Germline V CDR1 and CDR2: MNHEY, SVGAGI. This CDR3 region has 13 residues. V was clipped by 2 bases and J by 5 bases, with 8 bases between them. This CDR3 is CASSYQPKDTQYF. In nucleotides, the CDR3 is TGTGCCAGCAGTTACCAACCTAAAGATACGCAGTATTTT.

The V and J genes are TRBV12-3 or TRBV12-4 and TRBJ1-1; D unresolved. V lost 2 bases and J 1 base, leaving 5 bases between the germline ends. CDR3 length: 13 amino acids. CDR3 sequence (DNA): TGTGCCAGCAGTTTACAAGCGAACACTGAAGCTTTCTTT. Translated: CASSLQANTEAFF.

The chain links TRBV6-2 or TRBV6-3 to TRBJ2-3, with 13 bases aligning to TRBD2. This CDR3 is built from 17 residues. Germline CDR1 reads MNHEY; CDR2 reads SVGEGT. Trimming removed 4 bases from V and 4 bases from J; junction bases left unmatched: 8. The CDR3 protein is CASSFPRLAGGSDTQYF. The CDR3 DNA reads TGTGCCAGCAGTTTTCCTAGACTAGCGGGAGGTTCAGATACGCAGTATTTT.